Below, one T cell receptor beta chain is given with its context. The sample is drawn from a study of blood T cell repertoires in COVID-19. Some clones are missing from TCRdb's copy, which holds only in-frame ones; the method was immunoSEQ multiplex PCR. The repertoire holds 89,000 or so clones, with around 96% as singletons. V shed 5 bases, J shed 4 bases, and the junction held 6 bases outside the gene matches. The length of the CDR3 is 15 residues. Per the germline V gene, CDR1 is MGHDK and CDR2 is SYGVNS. This TCR was recovered from a human donor with active COVID-19. The donor label of this sample is uncertain. The V and J genes are TRBV25-1 and TRBJ2-3; 10 bases match TRBD2. Sequenced material: peripheral blood. In nucleotides, the CDR3 is TGTGCCAGCAGTCCAAGCGGGAGGGCCTCAGATACGCAGTATTTT. Translating it yields CASSPSGRASDTQYF.